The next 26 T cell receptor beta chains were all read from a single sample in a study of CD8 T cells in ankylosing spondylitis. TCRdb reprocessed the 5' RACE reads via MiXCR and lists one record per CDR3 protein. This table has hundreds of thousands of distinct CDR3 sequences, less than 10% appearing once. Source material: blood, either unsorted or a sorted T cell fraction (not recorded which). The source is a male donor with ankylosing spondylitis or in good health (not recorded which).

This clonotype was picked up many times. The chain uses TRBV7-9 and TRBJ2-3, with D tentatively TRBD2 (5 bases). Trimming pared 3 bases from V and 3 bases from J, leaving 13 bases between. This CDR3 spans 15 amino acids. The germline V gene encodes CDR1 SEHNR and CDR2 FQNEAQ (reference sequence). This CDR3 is CASSFRRSGTDTQYF. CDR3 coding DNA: TGTGCCAGCAGCTTTCGGCGGAGCGGTACAGATACGCAGTATTTT.

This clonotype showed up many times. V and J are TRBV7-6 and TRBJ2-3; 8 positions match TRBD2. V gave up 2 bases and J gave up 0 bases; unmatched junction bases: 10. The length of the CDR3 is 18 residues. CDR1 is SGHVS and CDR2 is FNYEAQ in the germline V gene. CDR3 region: CASSLWAGGGTSTDTQYF. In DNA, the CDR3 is TGTGCCAGCAGCTTATGGGCTGGCGGGGGGACTAGCACAGATACGCAGTATTTT.

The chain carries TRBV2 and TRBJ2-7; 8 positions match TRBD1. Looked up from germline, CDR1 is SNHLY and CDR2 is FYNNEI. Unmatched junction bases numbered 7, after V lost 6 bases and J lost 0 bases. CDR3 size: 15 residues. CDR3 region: CASSKGQGSSYEQYF. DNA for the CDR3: TGTGCCAGCAGCAAAGGACAGGGTAGCTCCTACGAGCAGTACTTC. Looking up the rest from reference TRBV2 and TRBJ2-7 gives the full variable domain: EPEVTQTPSHQVTQMGQEVILRCVPISNHLYFYWYRQILGQKVEFLVSFYNNEISEKSEIFDDQFSVERPDGSNFTLKIRSTKLEDSAMYFCASSKGQGSSYEQYFGPGTRLTVT.

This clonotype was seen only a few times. The CDR3 loop is CASSFRTGKRKLFF. The CDR3 coding sequence is TGTGCCAGCAGCTTTAGGACAGGGAAAAGGAAACTGTTTTTT. This chain joins TRBV7-2 and TRBJ1-4; 8 bases are a match to TRBD1. After removal of 3 bases from V and 11 bases from J, the junction contained 8 bases not matched to a gene. CDR1 and CDR2 from the germline V gene are SGHTA and FQGNSA. CDR3 length equals 14 residues.

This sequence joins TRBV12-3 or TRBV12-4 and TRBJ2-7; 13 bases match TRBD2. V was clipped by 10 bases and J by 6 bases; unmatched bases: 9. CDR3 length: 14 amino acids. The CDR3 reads CATGLAGTSAEQYF. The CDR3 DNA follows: TGTGCCACGGGACTAGCGGGGACCTCGGCCGAGCAGTACTTC.

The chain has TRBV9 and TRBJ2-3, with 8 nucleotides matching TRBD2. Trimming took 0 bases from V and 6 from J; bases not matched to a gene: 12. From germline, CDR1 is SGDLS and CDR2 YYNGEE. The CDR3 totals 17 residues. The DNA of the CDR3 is TGTGCCAGCAGCGTAGTAGACGGGGGGGTCGGGTTGGATACGCAGTATTTT. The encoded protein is CASSVVDGGVGLDTQYF.

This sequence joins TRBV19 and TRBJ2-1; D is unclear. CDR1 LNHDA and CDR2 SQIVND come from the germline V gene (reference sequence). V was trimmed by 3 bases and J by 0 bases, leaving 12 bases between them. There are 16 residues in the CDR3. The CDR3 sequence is CASSIAVPVSYNEQFF. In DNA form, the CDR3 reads TGTGCCAGTAGTATTGCCGTGCCGGTCTCCTACAATGAGCAGTTCTTC.

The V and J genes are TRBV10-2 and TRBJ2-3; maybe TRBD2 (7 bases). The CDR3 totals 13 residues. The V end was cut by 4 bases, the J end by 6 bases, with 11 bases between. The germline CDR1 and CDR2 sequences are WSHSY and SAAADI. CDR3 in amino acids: CASSAGGLDTQYF. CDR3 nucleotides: TGCGCCAGCAGTGCGGGGGGCTTGGATACGCAGTATTTT.

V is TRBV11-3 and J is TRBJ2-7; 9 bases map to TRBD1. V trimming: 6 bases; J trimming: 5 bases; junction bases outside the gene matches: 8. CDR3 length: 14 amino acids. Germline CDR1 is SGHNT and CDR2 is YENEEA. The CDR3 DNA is TGTGCCAGCAGAGTTTCGGGACAGGGCGACGAGCAGTACTTC. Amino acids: CASRVSGQGDEQYF.

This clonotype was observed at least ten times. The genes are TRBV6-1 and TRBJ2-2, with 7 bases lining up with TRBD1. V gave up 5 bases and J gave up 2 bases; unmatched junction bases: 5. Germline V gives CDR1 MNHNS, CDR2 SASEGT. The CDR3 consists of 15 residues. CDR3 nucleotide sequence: TGTGCCAGCAGTCCCGACAGGGTTAACACCGGGGAGCTGTTTTTT. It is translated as CASSPDRVNTGELFF.

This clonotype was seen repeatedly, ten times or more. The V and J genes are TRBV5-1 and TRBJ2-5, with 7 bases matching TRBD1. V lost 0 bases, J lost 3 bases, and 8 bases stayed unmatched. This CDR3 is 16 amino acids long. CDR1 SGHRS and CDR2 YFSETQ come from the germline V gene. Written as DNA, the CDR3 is TGCGCCAGCAGCTTGGGAGGGGGCACTGGCAAAGAGACCCAGTACTTC. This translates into CASSLGGGTGKETQYF.

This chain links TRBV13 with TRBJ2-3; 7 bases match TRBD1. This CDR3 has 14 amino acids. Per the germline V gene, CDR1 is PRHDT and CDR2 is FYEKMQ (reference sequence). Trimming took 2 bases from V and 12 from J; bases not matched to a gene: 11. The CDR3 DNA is TGTGCCAGCAGCTTAACGGTAGGGGGCCCCGCCCAGTATTTT. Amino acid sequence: CASSLTVGGPAQYF.

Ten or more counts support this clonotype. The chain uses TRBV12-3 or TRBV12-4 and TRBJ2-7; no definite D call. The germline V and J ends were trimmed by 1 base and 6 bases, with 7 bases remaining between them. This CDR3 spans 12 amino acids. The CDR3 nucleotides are TGTGCCAGCAGTTTAGAAAACCTCGAGCAGTACTTC. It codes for CASSLENLEQYF.

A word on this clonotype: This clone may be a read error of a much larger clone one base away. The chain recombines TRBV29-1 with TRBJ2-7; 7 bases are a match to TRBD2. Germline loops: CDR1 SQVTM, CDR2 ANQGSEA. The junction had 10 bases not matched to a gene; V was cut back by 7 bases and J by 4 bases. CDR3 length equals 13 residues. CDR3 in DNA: TGCAGCGCAGCATACAAGGGAGGGTACGAGCAGTACTTC. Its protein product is CSAAYKGGYEQYF.

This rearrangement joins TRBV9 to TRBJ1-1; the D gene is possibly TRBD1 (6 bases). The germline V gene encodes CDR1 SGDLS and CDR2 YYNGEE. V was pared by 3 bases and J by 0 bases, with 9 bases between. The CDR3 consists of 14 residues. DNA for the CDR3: TGTGCCAGCAGCGAGGGACACCTGAACACTGAAGCTTTCTTT. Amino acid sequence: CASSEGHLNTEAFF.

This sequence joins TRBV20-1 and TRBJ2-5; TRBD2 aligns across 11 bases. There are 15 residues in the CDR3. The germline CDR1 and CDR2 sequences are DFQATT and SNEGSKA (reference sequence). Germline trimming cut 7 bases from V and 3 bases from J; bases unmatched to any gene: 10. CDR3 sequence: CSVITSGGLKETQYF. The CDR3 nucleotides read TGCAGTGTCATCACTAGCGGGGGATTGAAAGAGACCCAGTACTTC.

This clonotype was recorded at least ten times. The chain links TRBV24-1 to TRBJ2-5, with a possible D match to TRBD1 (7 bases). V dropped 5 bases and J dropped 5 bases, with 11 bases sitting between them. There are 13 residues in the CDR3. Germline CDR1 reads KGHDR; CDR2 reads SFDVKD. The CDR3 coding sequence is TGTGCCACCAGTGCCAGGGGGACTGAGACCCAGTACTTC. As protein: CATSARGTETQYF.

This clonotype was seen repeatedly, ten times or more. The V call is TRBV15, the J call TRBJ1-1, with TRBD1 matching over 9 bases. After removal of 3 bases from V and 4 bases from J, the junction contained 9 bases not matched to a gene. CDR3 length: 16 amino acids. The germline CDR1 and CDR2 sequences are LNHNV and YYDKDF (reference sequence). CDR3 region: CATSRVTGGPSTEAFF. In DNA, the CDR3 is TGTGCCACCAGCAGGGTTACAGGGGGCCCGAGCACTGAAGCTTTCTTT.

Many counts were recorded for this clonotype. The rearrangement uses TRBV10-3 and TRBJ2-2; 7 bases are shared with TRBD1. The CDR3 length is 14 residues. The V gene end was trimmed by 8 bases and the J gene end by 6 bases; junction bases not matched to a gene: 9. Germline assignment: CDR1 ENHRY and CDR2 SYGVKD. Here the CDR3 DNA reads TGTGCCATCGAGACAGGGCAAGATCCCGGGGAGCTGTTTTTT. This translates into CAIETGQDPGELFF.

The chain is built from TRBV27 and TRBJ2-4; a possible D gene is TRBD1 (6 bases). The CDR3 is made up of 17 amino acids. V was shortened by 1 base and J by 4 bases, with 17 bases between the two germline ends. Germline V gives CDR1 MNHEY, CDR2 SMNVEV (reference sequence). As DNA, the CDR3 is TGTGCCAGCAGTTTATGGTCCACAGGGTGGAGGAAAAACATTCAGTACTTC. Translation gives CASSLWSTGWRKNIQYF.

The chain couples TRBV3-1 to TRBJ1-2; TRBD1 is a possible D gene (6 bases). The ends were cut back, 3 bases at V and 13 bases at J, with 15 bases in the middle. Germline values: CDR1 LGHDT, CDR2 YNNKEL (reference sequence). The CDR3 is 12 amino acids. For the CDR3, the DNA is TGTGCCAGCAGCCATGGACAGAGCGGTGGCACCTTC. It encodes CASSHGQSGGTF.

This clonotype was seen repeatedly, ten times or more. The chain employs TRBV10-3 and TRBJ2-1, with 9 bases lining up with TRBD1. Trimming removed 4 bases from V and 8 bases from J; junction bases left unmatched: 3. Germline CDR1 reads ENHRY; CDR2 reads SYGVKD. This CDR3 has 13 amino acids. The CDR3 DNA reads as TGTGCCATCAGTGGGGACAGGGAGGATGAGCAGTTCTTC. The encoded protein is CAISGDREDEQFF.

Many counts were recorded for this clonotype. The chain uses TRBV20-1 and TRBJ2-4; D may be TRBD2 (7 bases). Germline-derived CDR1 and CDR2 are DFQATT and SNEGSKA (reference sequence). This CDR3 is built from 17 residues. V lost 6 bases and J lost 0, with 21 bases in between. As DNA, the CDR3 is TGCAGTGCAGACACGAGGGGGGGGGAAGTAGCCAAAAACATTCAGTACTTC. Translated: CSADTRGGEVAKNIQYF.

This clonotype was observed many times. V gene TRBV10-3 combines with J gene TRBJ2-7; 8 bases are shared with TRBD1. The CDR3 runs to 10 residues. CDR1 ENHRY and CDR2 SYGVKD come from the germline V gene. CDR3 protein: CATGEVEQYF. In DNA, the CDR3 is TGTGCGACAGGGGAAGTGGAGCAGTACTTC.

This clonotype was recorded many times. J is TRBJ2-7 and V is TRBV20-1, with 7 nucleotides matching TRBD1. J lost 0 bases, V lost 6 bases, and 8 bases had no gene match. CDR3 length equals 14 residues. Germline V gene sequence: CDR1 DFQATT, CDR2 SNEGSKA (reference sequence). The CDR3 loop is CSARDSYSSYEQYF. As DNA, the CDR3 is TGCAGTGCAAGGGACAGCTATAGCTCCTACGAGCAGTACTTC.

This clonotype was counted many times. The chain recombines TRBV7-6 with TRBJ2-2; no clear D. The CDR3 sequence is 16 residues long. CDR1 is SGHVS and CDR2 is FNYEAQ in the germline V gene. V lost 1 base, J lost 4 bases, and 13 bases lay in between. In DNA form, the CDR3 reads TGTGCCAGCAGCTTAGTTCCCGGAGCCGGCACCGGGGAGCTGTTTTTT. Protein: CASSLVPGAGTGELFF.